The clone carrying this T cell receptor beta chain was seen at least ten times. Libraries of TCR beta came from iRepertoire HTBI primers plus Arm-PCR of CDR3 regions. TCRdb redid the calling of the multiplex PCR reads with MiXCR, one entry per CDR3 protein. The repertoire has about 540,000 distinct CDR3 sequences, approximately 13% of them found once; the top ten carry roughly a tenth. These data come from a study of regulatory T cells in long-lasting Graves disease. V lost 4 bases and J 3 bases, leaving 10 bases between the germline ends. CDR3 length: 13 amino acids. From germline, CDR1 is LGHDT and CDR2 YNNKEL (reference sequence). As for time point: newly diagnosed GD, antithyroid drugs for less than 3 months. From PBMCs, RNA was extracted and then used to make the TCR library. These same data were also listed under a study on T cells in Graves' hyperthyroidism and ophthalmopathy.

The receptor was isolated from a man in his thirties or forties with Graves disease. Sequencing was performed on peripheral blood mononuclear cells (PBMCs), taken at new diagnosis, from a patient treated with antithyroid drugs. V gene TRBV3-1 combines with J gene TRBJ2-7; weak D call: TRBD2 (6 bases). In DNA form, the CDR3 reads TGTGCCAGCAGCCTACTGGAGGGCTACGAGCAGTACTTC. It specifies CASSLLEGYEQYF.